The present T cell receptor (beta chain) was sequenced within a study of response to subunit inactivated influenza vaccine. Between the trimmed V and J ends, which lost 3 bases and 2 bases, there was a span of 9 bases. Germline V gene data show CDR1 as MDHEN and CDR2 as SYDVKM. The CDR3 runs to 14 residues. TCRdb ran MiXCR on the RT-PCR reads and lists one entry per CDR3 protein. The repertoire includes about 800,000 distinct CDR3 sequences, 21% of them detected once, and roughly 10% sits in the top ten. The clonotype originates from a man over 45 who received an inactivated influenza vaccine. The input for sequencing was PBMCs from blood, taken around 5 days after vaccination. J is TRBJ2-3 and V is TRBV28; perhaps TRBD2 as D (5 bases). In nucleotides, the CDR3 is TGTGCCAGCAGTTTCCCGGGGAACACAGATACGCAGTATTTT. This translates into CASSFPGNTDTQYF.